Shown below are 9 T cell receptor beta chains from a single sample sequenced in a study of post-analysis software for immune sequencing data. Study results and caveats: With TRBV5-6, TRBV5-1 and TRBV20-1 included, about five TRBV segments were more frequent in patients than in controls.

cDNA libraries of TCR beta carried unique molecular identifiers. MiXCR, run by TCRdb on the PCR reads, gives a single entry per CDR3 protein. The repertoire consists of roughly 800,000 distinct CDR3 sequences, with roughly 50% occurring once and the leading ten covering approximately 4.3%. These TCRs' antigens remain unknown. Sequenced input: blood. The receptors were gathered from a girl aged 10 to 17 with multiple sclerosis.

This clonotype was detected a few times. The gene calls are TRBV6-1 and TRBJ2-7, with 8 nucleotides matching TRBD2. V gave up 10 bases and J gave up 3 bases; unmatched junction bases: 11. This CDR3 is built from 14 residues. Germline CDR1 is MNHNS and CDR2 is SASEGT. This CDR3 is CATWFVRGVYEQYF. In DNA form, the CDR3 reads TGTGCCACCTGGTTCGTGCGGGGGGTCTACGAGCAGTACTTC.

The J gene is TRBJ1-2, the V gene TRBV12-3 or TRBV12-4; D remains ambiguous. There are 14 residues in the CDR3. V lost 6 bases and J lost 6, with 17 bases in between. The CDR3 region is CASRGSTSLNGYTF. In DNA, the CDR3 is TGTGCCAGCAGAGGAAGTACAAGTCTAAATGGCTACACCTTC.

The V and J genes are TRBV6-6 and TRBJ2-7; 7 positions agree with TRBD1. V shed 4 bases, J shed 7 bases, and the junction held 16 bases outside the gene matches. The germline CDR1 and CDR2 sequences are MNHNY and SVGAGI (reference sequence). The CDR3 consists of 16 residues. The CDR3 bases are TGTGCCAGCAGTTTACAGGGGATTACGGGGCTACGGGAGCAGTACTTC. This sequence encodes CASSLQGITGLREQYF.

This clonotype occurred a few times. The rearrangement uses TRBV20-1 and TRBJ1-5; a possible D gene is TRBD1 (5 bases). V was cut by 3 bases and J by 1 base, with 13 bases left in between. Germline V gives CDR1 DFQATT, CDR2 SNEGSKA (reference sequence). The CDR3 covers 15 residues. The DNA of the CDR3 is TGCAGTGCTAGTCCGGGGGGTAGCAGCAATCAGCCCCAGCATTTT. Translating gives CSASPGGSSNQPQHF.

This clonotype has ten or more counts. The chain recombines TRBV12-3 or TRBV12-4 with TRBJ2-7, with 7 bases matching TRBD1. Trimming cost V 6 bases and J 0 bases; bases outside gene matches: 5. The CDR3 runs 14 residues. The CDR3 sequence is CASSLRDSSYEQYF. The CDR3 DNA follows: TGTGCCAGCAGCCTCCGGGACAGCTCCTACGAGCAGTACTTC.

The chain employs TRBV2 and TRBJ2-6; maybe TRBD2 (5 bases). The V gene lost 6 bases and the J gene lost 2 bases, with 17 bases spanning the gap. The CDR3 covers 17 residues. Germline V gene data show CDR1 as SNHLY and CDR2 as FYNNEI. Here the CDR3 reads CASRIQRDGAGANVLTF. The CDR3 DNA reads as TGTGCCAGCAGGATACAGCGAGACGGGGCTGGGGCCAACGTCCTGACTTTC.

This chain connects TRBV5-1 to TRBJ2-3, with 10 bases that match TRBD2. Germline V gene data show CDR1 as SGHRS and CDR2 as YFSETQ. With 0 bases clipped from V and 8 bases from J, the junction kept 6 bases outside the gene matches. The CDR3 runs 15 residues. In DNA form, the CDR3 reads TGCGCCAGCAGCTTGGTACTAGCGGGACCCGCTACGCAGTATTTT. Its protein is CASSLVLAGPATQYF.

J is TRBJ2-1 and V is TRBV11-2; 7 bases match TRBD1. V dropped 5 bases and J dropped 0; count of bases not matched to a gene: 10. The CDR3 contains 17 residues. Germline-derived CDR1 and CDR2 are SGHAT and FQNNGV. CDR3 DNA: TGTGCCAGCAGCGCGCGACCCTGGGACAGCTCCTACAATGAGCAGTTCTTC. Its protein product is CASSARPWDSSYNEQFF.

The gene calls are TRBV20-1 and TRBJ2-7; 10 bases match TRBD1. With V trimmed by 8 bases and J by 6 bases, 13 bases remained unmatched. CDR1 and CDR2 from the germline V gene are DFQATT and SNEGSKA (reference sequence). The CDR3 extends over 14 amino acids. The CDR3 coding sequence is TGCAGTACTGGAGGACAGGGGGTCTTGTTCGAGCAGTACTTC. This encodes CSTGGQGVLFEQYF.